Below, 11 T cell receptor beta chains from the same sample are listed, as sequenced in a study of blood T cell repertoires in COVID-19. Assay: immunoSEQ multiplex PCR; the TCRdb copy retains only in-frame clones and omits some. The table has about 56,000 clones, about four fifths seen once; the top ten hold more than 8%. Sequencing was performed on peripheral blood. These receptors were taken from a woman of 80 years or more with acute or convalescent COVID-19.

This sequence joins TRBV2 and TRBJ2-7, with a possible D match to TRBD2 (6 bases). CDR3 size: 18 residues. The germline CDR1 and CDR2 sequences are SNHLY and FYNNEI. V was clipped by 5 bases and J by 2 bases, with 25 bases between them. CDR3 residues: CASSPQRRGSGSAYEQYF. The CDR3 DNA sequence: TGTGCCAGCAGTCCTCAGAGGAGGGGTTCGGGGTCGGCCTACGAGCAGTACTTC. The full variable domain, completed using reference TRBV2 and TRBJ2-7, is EPEVTQTPSHQVTQMGQEVILRCVPISNHLYFYWYRQILGQKVEFLVSFYNNEISEKSEIFDDQFSVERPDGSNFTLKIRSTKLEDSAMYFCASSPQRRGSGSAYEQYFGPGTRLTVT.

This chain uses TRBV9 with TRBJ2-3; 9 bases fit TRBD2. This CDR3 has 13 amino acids. Germline assignment: CDR1 SGDLS and CDR2 YYNGEE. V lost 8 bases, J lost 4 bases, and 5 bases stayed unmatched. The CDR3 loop reads CASRRGGPDTQYF. In DNA form, the CDR3 reads TGTGCCAGTAGGCGGGGGGGCCCAGATACGCAGTATTTT.

The gene calls are TRBV7-9 and TRBJ2-5; D ambiguous. Per the germline V gene, CDR1 is SEHNR and CDR2 is FQNEAQ (reference sequence). The CDR3 has 11 residues. With 4 bases removed from V and 5 bases from J, the gap between germline ends came to 5 bases. The CDR3 loop is CASSWAETQYF. Here the CDR3 DNA reads TGTGCCAGCAGCTGGGCGGAGACCCAGTACTTC.

The V call is TRBV24-1, the J call TRBJ1-2; TRBD1 agrees at 8 bases. Germline V gene lookup returns CDR1 KGHDR and CDR2 SFDVKD. J was trimmed by 6 bases and V by 9 bases; bases with no gene match: 5. The CDR3 consists of 12 residues. The CDR3 reads CATQGAGDGYTF. CDR3 sequence (DNA): TGTGCCACCCAGGGGGCGGGGGATGGCTACACCTTC.

The CDR3 region is CASSDVLTGGNWNTEAFF. CDR3 sequence (DNA): TGTGCCAGCAGCGACGTTCTGACAGGGGGAAACTGGAACACTGAAGCTTTCTTT. This chain joins TRBV2 and TRBJ1-1; 9 nucleotides align to TRBD1. The CDR3 covers 18 residues. Trimming removed 6 bases from V and 1 base from J; junction bases left unmatched: 15. Looked up from germline, CDR1 is SNHLY and CDR2 is FYNNEI.

This clone was counted once. This chain connects TRBV14 to TRBJ1-2; D uncertain. With 0 bases removed from V and 8 bases from J, the gap between germline ends came to 13 bases. The germline V gene has CDR1 SGHDN and CDR2 FVKESK. The CDR3 runs 14 residues. This chain's CDR3 is CASSQESSFHGYTF. The CDR3 DNA sequence: TGTGCCAGCAGCCAAGAGAGTAGCTTTCACGGCTACACCTTC.

This clone has a handful of counts. The rearrangement links TRBV14 to TRBJ2-1, with 12 bases that match TRBD2. CDR3 length: 16 amino acids. The ends lost 0 bases at V and 6 bases at J; junction bases unmatched: 3. Germline V gene data show CDR1 as SGHDN and CDR2 as FVKESK. CDR3 sequence (DNA): TGTGCCAGCAGCCAAGATAAACTAGCGGGAGGCAATGAGCAGTTCTTC. It yields the protein CASSQDKLAGGNEQFF. The full variable domain, with the rest looked up from reference TRBV14 and TRBJ2-1, is EAGVTQFPSHSVIEKGQTVTLRCDPISGHDNLYWYRRVMGKEIKFLLHFVKESKQDESGMPNNRFLAERTGGTYSTLKVQPAELEDSGVYFCASSQDKLAGGNEQFFGPGTRLTVL.

This chain uses TRBV27 with TRBJ1-6; TRBD1 matches at 8 bases. CDR3 length: 13 residues. CDR1 is MNHEY, CDR2 SMNVEV, per germline (reference sequence). V lost 5 bases, J lost 8 bases, and 2 bases stayed unmatched. In DNA form, the CDR3 reads TGTGCCAGCAGTCAGGGGGCGTATTCACCCCTCCACTTT. Its protein product is CASSQGAYSPLHF.

CDR3 DNA: TGTGCCAGCAGTGTTGACAGGGGGCAAGAGACCCAGTACTTC. Translation gives CASSVDRGQETQYF. The rearrangement uses TRBV25-1 and TRBJ2-5; the match to TRBD1 covers 9 bases. CDR1 is MGHDK, CDR2 SYGVNS, per germline. CDR3 length: 14 amino acids. V lost 4 bases and J lost 2; bases outside the gene matches: 2.

The chain has TRBV14 and TRBJ1-2, with a weak D call TRBD1 (6 bases). V was shortened by 4 bases and J by 6 bases, with 15 bases between the two germline ends. CDR3 length equals 14 residues. The germline V gene has CDR1 SGHDN and CDR2 FVKESK. The CDR3 region is CASSLGGGPNGYTF. DNA of the CDR3: TGTGCCAGCAGCCTCGGTGGGGGCCCCAATGGCTACACCTTC.

This chain's CDR3 is CASSVGATQYF. CDR3 coding DNA: TGTGCCAGCAGCGTAGGGGCTACGCAGTATTTT. The J gene is TRBJ2-3, the V gene TRBV9, with no clear D. The CDR3 is made up of 11 amino acids. Trimming removed 0 bases from V and 8 bases from J, with 4 bases in between. CDR1 is SGDLS, CDR2 YYNGEE, per germline.